A single sample gave rise to the 27 T cell receptor beta chains below, sequenced in a study of metastatic and nonmetastatic thyroid tumors. Each patient went into thyroid surgery without having received any treatment. With MiXCR, TCRdb called clones anew from the PCR reads. The sample holds 65,000 to 70,000 clones, over 12% seen once. Source material: blood. The receptor set was obtained from a male donor with papillary thyroid cancer or a benign thyroid nodule (not recorded which). Some clones in this sample may be carry-over from other donors' samples.

The chain joins TRBV5-1 to TRBJ1-6; no clear D. Per the germline V gene, CDR1 is SGHRS and CDR2 is YFSETQ. V was shortened by 2 bases and J by 6 bases, with 12 bases between the two germline ends. This CDR3 is 15 amino acids long. The CDR3 region is CASSFGEPLNSPLHF. In DNA, the CDR3 is TGCGCCAGCAGCTTCGGGGAACCACTTAATTCACCCCTCCACTTT. The complete variable domain, with remaining parts taken from reference TRBV5-1 and TRBJ1-6, reads KAGVTQTPRYLIKTRGQQVTLSCSPISGHRSVSWYQQTPGQGLQFLFEYFSETQRNKGNFPGRFSGRQFSNSRSEMNVSTLELGDSALYLCASSFGEPLNSPLHFGNGTRLTVT.

The rearrangement joins TRBV5-1 to TRBJ2-3, with D perhaps TRBD1 (6 bases). Trimming pared 0 bases from V and 1 base from J, leaving 12 bases between. Germline CDR1 is SGHRS and CDR2 is YFSETQ. The CDR3 covers 16 residues. CDR3 bases: TGCGCCAGCAGCTTGGAACAGGGCCATCGCACAGATACGCAGTATTTT. The encoded protein is CASSLEQGHRTDTQYF.

This clone was observed a handful of times. Possible read error: a much larger clone is one base away. The genes are TRBV25-1 and TRBJ1-4; D is unresolved. V was trimmed by 6 bases and J by 0 bases, leaving 11 bases between them. CDR1 and CDR2 from the germline V gene are MGHDK and SYGVNS. The CDR3 loop spans 15 amino acids. The CDR3 here is CASSHRSATNEKLFF. The CDR3 DNA is TGTGCCAGCAGCCACCGCAGCGCAACTAATGAAAAACTGTTTTTT.

This clone was detected ten times or more. The chain employs TRBV28 and TRBJ1-5, with TRBD1 identical over 7 bases. There are 16 residues in the CDR3. The junction had 8 bases not matched to a gene; V was cut back by 3 bases and J by 3 bases. Germline CDR1 MDHEN, CDR2 SYDVKM. The CDR3 region has the DNA TGTGCCAGCAGTTTTCAGGGGGAGGGTATCAATCAGCCCCAGCATTTT. Translating it yields CASSFQGEGINQPQHF. Filled out from reference TRBV28 and TRBJ1-5, the complete variable domain reads DVKVTQSSRYLVKRTGEKVFLECVQDMDHENMFWYRQDPGLGLRLIYFSYDVKMKEKGDIPEGYSVSREKKERFSLILESASTNQTSMYLCASSFQGEGINQPQHFGDGTRLSIL.

At least ten counts were recorded for this clone. This rearrangement joins TRBV25-1 to TRBJ2-7; D is perhaps TRBD2 (6 bases). The V end lost 0 bases, the J end lost 3 bases, and 15 bases lay between the germline ends. CDR3 size: 16 residues. The germline CDR1 and CDR2 sequences are MGHDK and SYGVNS. The CDR3 DNA reads TGTGCCAGCAGTGAATATCGGAGGGGAGATGGCTACGAGCAGTACTTC. Its translation is CASSEYRRGDGYEQYF.

This clone turned up a few times. An end of the junction differs from the germline gene, which may be a read error. J is TRBJ2-2 and V is TRBV6-4; D not certain. The CDR3 spans 13 residues. Germline loops: CDR1 MRHNA, CDR2 SNTAGT. The CDR3: CASSASGTWELFF. The CDR3 DNA is TGTGCCAGCAGTGCCTCTGGCACCTGGGAGCTGTTTTTT.

CDR3 sequence reads: CSARDVRGPSYEQYF. The CDR3 nucleotides read TGCAGTGCTAGAGATGTGCGCGGGCCCTCCTACGAGCAGTACTTC. The chain couples TRBV20-1 to TRBJ2-7, with a weak D call TRBD2 (5 bases). Per the germline V gene, CDR1 is DFQATT and CDR2 is SNEGSKA (reference sequence). Trimming took off 0 bases at V and 0 bases at J, with 12 bases between the two ends. This CDR3 contains 15 residues.

This clone has a handful of counts. The V and J genes are TRBV4-2 and TRBJ2-3; D is uncertain. In germline, CDR1 is LGHNA, CDR2 YNFKEQ. V was clipped by 7 bases and J by 6 bases, with 14 bases between them. This CDR3 has 13 amino acids. CDR3 region: CASISLGRDTQYF. In nucleotides, the CDR3 is TGTGCCAGCATCTCCCTGGGAAGGGATACGCAGTATTTT.

The chain is built from TRBV6-1 and TRBJ2-7, with 8 bases aligning to TRBD1. The CDR3 has 13 amino acids. The J segment lost 8 bases and the V segment lost 2 bases, leaving 5 bases of the junction unmatched. CDR1 is MNHNS and CDR2 is SASEGT in the germline V gene. The CDR3 bases are TGTGCCAGCAGTGAATTGGGGACAGGCAAGCAGTACGTC. Translation gives CASSELGTGKQYV.

The chain joins TRBV27 to TRBJ1-2; D uncertain. Germline V gene lookup returns CDR1 MNHEY and CDR2 SMNVEV (reference sequence). Trimming left V 3 bases short and J 2 bases short, with 16 bases between. This CDR3 contains 16 residues. In nucleotides, the CDR3 is TGTGCCAGCAGTTTGGCCGGGTTCCTATCCAACTATGGCTACACCTTC. This gives the protein CASSLAGFLSNYGYTF.

The J gene is TRBJ2-7, the V gene TRBV20-1; unclear D gene. The CDR3 has 13 residues. Germline V gives CDR1 DFQATT, CDR2 SNEGSKA (reference sequence). Trimming took off 1 base at V and 0 bases at J, with 7 bases between the two ends. The CDR3: CSARGISSYEQYF. CDR3 DNA sequence: TGCAGTGCTAGAGGAATTAGCTCCTACGAGCAGTACTTC.

This clone has at least ten counts. The chain is built from TRBV6-1 and TRBJ1-4, with D perhaps matching TRBD1 (6 bases). CDR1 MNHNS and CDR2 SASEGT come from the germline V gene. The CDR3 runs to 14 residues. Trimming left V 6 bases short and J 4 bases short, with 12 bases between. The CDR3 nucleotides are TGTGCCAGCAGGTCTACAGGGCATAATGAAAAACTGTTTTTT. This encodes CASRSTGHNEKLFF.

This clone was seen ten or more times. The chain combines TRBV27 with TRBJ2-1; TRBD2 might be the D (6 bases). The V end lost 4 bases, the J end lost 3 bases, and 13 bases lay between the germline ends. The CDR3 is 15 residues long. CDR1 is MNHEY, CDR2 SMNVEV, per germline (reference sequence). This chain's CDR3 is CASSWDSLNYNEQFF. CDR3 sequence (DNA): TGTGCCAGCAGTTGGGACTCCCTTAACTACAATGAGCAGTTCTTC.

Many counts were recorded for this clone. CDR3 nucleotide sequence: TGTGCTAGTGGTTTGGTACCCGGGACAGGGAACACTGAAGCTTTCTTT. Translating gives CASGLVPGTGNTEAFF. The chain links TRBV12-5 to TRBJ1-1; TRBD1 matches 8 bases. J lost 1 base, V lost 0 bases, and 4 bases had no gene match. Germline V gene sequence: CDR1 LGHNT, CDR2 FRNRAP. The CDR3 runs 16 residues.

This sequence joins TRBV19 and TRBJ2-3, with 11 bases that match TRBD1. The CDR3 runs to 13 residues. The germline CDR1 and CDR2 sequences are LNHDA and SQIVND (reference sequence). The ends lost 8 bases at V and 6 bases at J; junction bases unmatched: 4. DNA of the CDR3: TGTGCCAGTGTGGACAGGGGGCTTGATACGCAGTATTTT. Translation gives CASVDRGLDTQYF.

This clone showed up many times. This chain uses TRBV5-5 with TRBJ1-3; D gene ambiguous. CDR3 length: 15 residues. Trimming stripped 7 bases from V and 0 bases from J, with 14 bases between. The germline V gene encodes CDR1 SGHKS and CDR2 YYEKEE (reference sequence). The CDR3 protein is CASLSGPGSGNTIYF. The CDR3 region has the DNA TGTGCCAGCCTATCTGGACCTGGCTCTGGAAACACCATATATTTT.

The table lists this clone with many counts. The chain uses TRBV4-3 and TRBJ2-1, with a possible D match to TRBD1 (5 bases). The CDR3 totals 16 residues. Trimming cost V 0 bases and J 0 bases, with 9 bases left between them. CDR1 and CDR2 from the germline V gene are LGHNA and YSLEER. The CDR3 nucleotides are TGCGCCAGCAGCCAAGACAGGGCAAGCTCCTACAATGAGCAGTTCTTC. This encodes CASSQDRASSYNEQFF.

This clone has at least ten counts. The chain couples TRBV4-1 to TRBJ2-2; TRBD2 matches 9 bases. V lost 4 bases, J lost 1 base, and 4 bases stayed unmatched. Germline V gives CDR1 MGHRA, CDR2 YSYEKL. The CDR3 has 16 amino acids. The CDR3 protein is CASSPISGGNTGELFF. CDR3 bases: TGCGCCAGCAGCCCGATTAGCGGGGGGAACACCGGGGAGCTGTTTTTT.

Many counts were recorded for this clone. This may come from a read error, since a much larger clone is one base off. Distinct nucleotide sequences in the sample also encode this CDR3. This rearrangement joins TRBV7-9 to TRBJ1-4, with D perhaps TRBD1 (5 bases). The germline CDR1 and CDR2 sequences are SEHNR and FQNEAQ (reference sequence). The length of the CDR3 is 12 residues. The CDR3 sequence: CASSRRGEKLFF. The CDR3 nucleotides are TGTGCCAGCAGCCGCCGGGGGGAAAAACTGTTCTTT.

The table lists this clone with a few counts. This sequence joins TRBV11-2 and TRBJ1-1, with TRBD1 identical over 7 bases. The CDR3 totals 14 residues. CDR1 and CDR2 from the germline V gene are SGHAT and FQNNGV. The trim removed 5 bases at V and 2 bases at J, leaving 5 bases unmatched. The CDR3 is CASSMQGVNTEAFF. In DNA form, the CDR3 reads TGTGCCAGCAGCATGCAGGGGGTCAACACTGAAGCTTTCTTT.

The chain joins TRBV4-3 to TRBJ2-7; tentatively, D is TRBD1 or TRBD2 (5 bases each). V dropped 4 bases and J dropped 0 bases, with 13 bases sitting between them. The CDR3 spans 15 residues. The V gene's germline CDR1 is LGHNA and CDR2 YSLEER. For the CDR3, the DNA is TGCGCCAGCAGCCCCTCGGCAGGGAGCTCCTACGAGCAGTACTTC. Amino acids: CASSPSAGSSYEQYF.

The sample holds many counts of this clone. This sequence joins TRBV19 and TRBJ2-1, with D tentatively TRBD2 (6 bases). With 3 bases removed from V and 14 bases from J, the gap between germline ends came to 17 bases. The CDR3 has 13 amino acids. Germline assignment: CDR1 LNHDA and CDR2 SQIVND (reference sequence). The CDR3 DNA is TGTGCCAGTAGTATTAGGACCCCGGGGGAGGAGTTCTTC. It yields the protein CASSIRTPGEEFF.

This clone was counted ten times or more. The CDR3 nucleotides are TGTGCCTGGGACATGTACAATGAGCAGTTCTTC. It specifies CAWDMYNEQFF. V gene TRBV30 combines with J gene TRBJ2-1; no firm D call. Trimming left V 5 bases short and J 4 bases short, with 6 bases between. The CDR3 is made up of 11 amino acids. From germline, CDR1 is GTSNPN and CDR2 SVGIG (reference sequence).

This clone appeared many times. The chain has TRBV28 and TRBJ2-7; D might be TRBD2 (5 bases). The CDR3 spans 14 residues. The V end lost 8 bases, the J end lost 3 bases, and 17 bases lay between the germline ends. Germline values: CDR1 MDHEN, CDR2 SYDVKM. For the CDR3, the DNA is TGTGCCAGCGGTCCCGGGCGAGGGTTCTACGAGCAGTACTTC. This encodes CASGPGRGFYEQYF.

Comment on this clone: No conserved phenylalanine or tryptophan is present at the end of the CDR3, so a read error is the likely explanation. The chain employs TRBV11-1 and TRBJ2-3; possibly TRBD2 for D (6 bases). The V end was cut by 2 bases, the J end by 3 bases, with 21 bases between. The CDR3 covers 18 residues. Germline CDR1 SGHAT, CDR2 FQDESV (reference sequence). The CDR3 DNA reads as TGTGCCAGCAGCTTAACTGCGGGACCTCCCGAGGGAACAGATACGCAGTATTCT. It translates to CASSLTAGPPEGTDTQYS.

This clone was picked up many times. The chain combines TRBV7-9 with TRBJ2-3, with D possibly TRBD1 on 5 matching bases. The CDR3 spans 17 residues. V lost 6 bases and J lost 2, with 21 bases in between. Per germline, CDR1 SEHNR and CDR2 FQNEAQ (reference sequence). This CDR3 reads CASSKNRNPGLTDTQYF. The DNA of the CDR3 is TGTGCCAGCAGTAAAAACAGGAACCCAGGGCTCACAGATACGCAGTATTTT.

In its sample, this clone was seen a few times. The chain employs TRBV28 and TRBJ2-1; D may be TRBD1 or TRBD2 (5 bases each). The ends were cut back, 6 bases at V and 5 bases at J, with 17 bases in the middle. CDR1 and CDR2 (germline): MDHEN, SYDVKM. The CDR3 has 15 residues. CDR3 nucleotides: TGTGCCAGCAGCCCACGAGGGACGGGACACAATGAGCAGTTCTTC. Protein sequence: CASSPRGTGHNEQFF.